This entry concerns a single T cell receptor (beta chain). Its antigen remains unknown. Diagnosis used clinical symptoms, serum thyroxine, TRAb, thyroid ultrasound and orbital computed tomography. This entry belongs to a study of Graves' ophthalmopathy and Graves' hyperthyroidism. The V end lost 4 bases, the J end lost 0 bases, and 13 bases lay between the germline ends. This CDR3 region has 15 residues. The germline CDR1 and CDR2 sequences are SGDLS and YYNGEE. Overall study results and limits: Ophthalmopathy progression was predicted by the model at just over 70% sensitivity and approximately 72% specificity.

Amplification from RNA transcripts yielded the TCR beta CDR3 regions. An opening RT-PCR round employed HTBI primers and preceded a second-round multiplex PCR. In TCRdb, the multiplex PCR reads were re-called with MiXCR into one record per CDR3 protein. The sample yields 200,000 to 250,000 distinct CDR3 sequences, roughly a fifth seen once. This receptor was obtained from a woman aged 45-65 years with Graves' ophthalmopathy. This chain uses TRBV9 with TRBJ2-5; D may correspond to TRBD1 or TRBD2 (5 bases each). Sequencing was performed on peripheral blood. This CDR3 is CASSIGAGYQETQYF. The DNA for the CDR3 is TGTGCCAGCAGCATCGGGGCAGGGTACCAAGAGACCCAGTACTTC.